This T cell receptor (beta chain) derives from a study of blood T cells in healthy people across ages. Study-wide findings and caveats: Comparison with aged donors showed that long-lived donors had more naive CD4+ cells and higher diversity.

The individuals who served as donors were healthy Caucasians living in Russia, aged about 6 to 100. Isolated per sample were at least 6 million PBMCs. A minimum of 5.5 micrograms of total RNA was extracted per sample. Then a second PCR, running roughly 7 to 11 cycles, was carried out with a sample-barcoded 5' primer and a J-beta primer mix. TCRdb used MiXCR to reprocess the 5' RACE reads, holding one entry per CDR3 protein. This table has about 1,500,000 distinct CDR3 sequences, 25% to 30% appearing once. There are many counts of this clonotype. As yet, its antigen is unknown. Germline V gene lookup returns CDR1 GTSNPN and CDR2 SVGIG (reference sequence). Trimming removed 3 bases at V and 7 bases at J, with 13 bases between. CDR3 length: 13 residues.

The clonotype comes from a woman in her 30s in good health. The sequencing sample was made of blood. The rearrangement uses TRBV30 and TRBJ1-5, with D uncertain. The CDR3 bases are TGTGCCTGGAGCCAAGAAGGGAGCCAGCCCCAGCATTTT. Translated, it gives CAWSQEGSQPQHF.